Shown below are 30 T cell receptor beta chains from a single sample sequenced in a study of blood T cell repertoires in COVID-19. The table came from immunoSEQ multiplex PCR; TCRdb's copy has only in-frame clones and leaves some out. The sample carries about 180,000 clones, less than 90% recorded once. The sample consisted of PBMCs or T cells enriched from blood (not recorded which). These receptors originate from a human donor with acute COVID-19. The donor label of this sample is uncertain.

V is TRBV6-5 and J is TRBJ2-3, with 7 positions matching TRBD1. Trimming took 2 bases from V and 0 from J; bases not matched to a gene: 2. Germline V gene data show CDR1 as MNHEY and CDR2 as SVGAGI. The CDR3 runs to 15 residues. CDR3 sequence: CASSYGGQSTDTQYF. CDR3 nucleotide sequence: TGTGCCAGCAGTTACGGGGGACAGAGCACAGATACGCAGTATTTT.

The gene calls are TRBV28 and TRBJ2-7; a possible D gene is TRBD1 (7 bases). V was trimmed by 6 bases and J by 0 bases, leaving 21 bases between them. Per the germline V gene, CDR1 is MDHEN and CDR2 is SYDVKM. The CDR3 is 17 amino acids. DNA of the CDR3: TGTGCCAGCAGAACCCCCGGCAGGGGGGTTAGCTCCTACGAGCAGTACTTC. Residues: CASRTPGRGVSSYEQYF.

The sample holds a few counts of this clone. The sample contains more than one DNA sequence encoding this CDR3. V and J are TRBV20-1 and TRBJ1-2; 8 bases align to TRBD1. Germline CDR1 and CDR2: DFQATT and SNEGSKA (reference sequence). V was clipped by 6 bases and J by 8 bases; unmatched bases: 5. The CDR3 totals 11 residues. The CDR3 loop reads CSARRQGGYTF. The DNA for the CDR3 is TGCAGTGCCCGGAGACAGGGGGGCTACACCTTC.

This chain joins TRBV27 and TRBJ2-6, with D possibly matching TRBD1 (6 bases). Germline assignment: CDR1 MNHEY and CDR2 SMNVEV (reference sequence). V was pared by 10 bases and J by 0 bases, with 13 bases between. The length of the CDR3 is 15 residues. CDR3 sequence: CATTGLSSGANVLTF. CDR3 nucleotide sequence: TGTGCCACCACAGGGCTGAGCTCTGGGGCCAACGTCCTGACTTTC.

The chain combines TRBV2 with TRBJ1-2, with D maybe TRBD1 (6 bases). Deletions cut 7 bases from V and 3 bases from J, with 15 bases between. Germline V gene sequence: CDR1 SNHLY, CDR2 FYNNEI. The CDR3 totals 14 residues. For the CDR3, the DNA is TGTGCCAGCACTTGGGGGGGCTCGGACTATGGCTACACCTTC. It codes for CASTWGGSDYGYTF.

The rearrangement links TRBV2 to TRBJ2-7; TRBD1 matches at 8 bases. Germline V gene sequence: CDR1 SNHLY, CDR2 FYNNEI. Germline trimming cut 7 bases from V and 7 bases from J; bases unmatched to any gene: 12. The CDR3 loop spans 14 amino acids. The CDR3 region has the DNA TGTGCCAGCATGGGACAGGATGGACCTTGGGAGCAGTACTTC. Amino acids: CASMGQDGPWEQYF.

The chain has TRBV5-5 and TRBJ1-6; TRBD1 matches 9 bases. Germline V gene lookup returns CDR1 SGHKS and CDR2 YYEKEE (reference sequence). V dropped 3 bases and J dropped 11; count of bases not matched to a gene: 6. CDR3 length: 14 residues. As DNA, the CDR3 is TGTGCCAGCAGCTCCTGGACAGGGGTGACACCCCTCCACTTT. This codes for CASSSWTGVTPLHF.

The chain combines TRBV7-2 with TRBJ2-1; TRBD2 aligns across 9 bases. Germline lookup yields CDR1 SGHTA and CDR2 FQGNSA. V was pared by 5 bases and J by 10 bases, with 12 bases of the junction left unmatched. The CDR3 spans 15 residues. The CDR3 is CASSPTGTSFWEQFF. Written as DNA, the CDR3 is TGTGCCAGCAGCCCCACCGGGACTAGCTTTTGGGAGCAGTTCTTC. Together with reference TRBV7-2 and TRBJ2-1, the CDR3 gives the full variable domain: GAGVSQSPSNKVTEKGKDVELRCDPISGHTALYWYRQSLGQGLEFLIYFQGNSAPDKSGLPSDRFSAERTGGSVSTLTIQRTQQEDSAVYLCASSPTGTSFWEQFFGPGTRLTVL.

The rearrangement links TRBV2 to TRBJ1-2; D may be TRBD1 (5 bases). Trimming pared 3 bases from V and 6 bases from J, leaving 20 bases between. The germline CDR1 and CDR2 sequences are SNHLY and FYNNEI. The length of the CDR3 is 16 residues. For the CDR3, the DNA is TGTGCCAGCAGTGACCAGCGGGGGAGGGGAATGAATGGCTACACCTTC. Residues: CASSDQRGRGMNGYTF. Based on the CDR3 plus reference TRBV2 and TRBJ1-2, the full variable domain is EPEVTQTPSHQVTQMGQEVILRCVPISNHLYFYWYRQILGQKVEFLVSFYNNEISEKSEIFDDQFSVERPDGSNFTLKIRSTKLEDSAMYFCASSDQRGRGMNGYTFGSGTRLTVV.

This clone showed up just a few times. The V and J genes are TRBV5-6 and TRBJ1-1, with a possible D match to TRBD1 (5 bases). CDR1 SGHDT and CDR2 YYEEEE come from the germline V gene. V lost 1 base to trimming and J lost 7 bases, with 14 bases between them. This CDR3 contains 14 residues. The CDR3 reads CASSLSYSGLEAFF. The CDR3 nucleotides read TGTGCCAGCAGCTTGTCCTATTCAGGGCTTGAAGCTTTCTTT.

The chain employs TRBV10-1 and TRBJ2-2, with unresolved D. Germline values: CDR1 WNHNN, CDR2 SYGVQD (reference sequence). The ends were cut back, 8 bases at V and 7 bases at J, with 11 bases in the middle. The CDR3 extends over 12 amino acids. The CDR3 here is CASPPIHGELFF. The CDR3 nucleotides are TGCGCCAGCCCCCCAATTCACGGGGAGCTGTTTTTT.

V and J are TRBV6-5 and TRBJ1-2, with D tentatively TRBD1 (5 bases). V lost 6 bases, J lost 8 bases, and 22 bases lay in between. The CDR3 has 15 amino acids. The germline gives CDR1 MNHEY, CDR2 SVGAGI. CDR3 in DNA: TGTGCCAGCAGCCCCTCGGCCTTAAGGGGAGGGGGCTACACCTTC. Protein product: CASSPSALRGGGYTF.

The chain joins TRBV6-5 to TRBJ1-6; 9 bases agree with TRBD1. The V and J ends lost 2 bases and 7 bases, in that order; junction bases with no gene match: 6. Germline CDR1 MNHEY, CDR2 SVGAGI. CDR3 length: 16 amino acids. CDR3 bases: TGTGCCAGCAGTTACCGGACGGGACAGGGAAATTCACCCCTCCACTTT. Translating it yields CASSYRTGQGNSPLHF.

This clone was seen a few times. This rearrangement joins TRBV3-1 (or the pseudogene TRBV3-2) to TRBJ1-2, with D possibly TRBD1 on 6 matching bases. Germline V lookup: CDR1 LGHDT, CDR2 YNNKEL (reference sequence). The V end was cut by 5 bases, the J end by 2 bases, with 15 bases between. The CDR3 runs 15 residues. The CDR3 sequence: CASSSPTGSNYGYTF. CDR3 nucleotides: TGTGCCAGCAGCTCCCCCACAGGGTCAAACTATGGCTACACCTTC.

With regard to this clone: Other nucleotide sequences from this sample produce the same CDR3. V gene TRBV4-1 combines with J gene TRBJ1-3; D may be TRBD1 (6 bases). V lost 1 base, J lost 3 bases, and 13 bases lay in between. From germline, CDR1 is MGHRA and CDR2 YSYEKL. The CDR3 spans 16 residues. This CDR3 reads CASSQVGRGNGNTIYF. DNA of the CDR3: TGCGCCAGCAGCCAAGTGGGCAGGGGAAATGGAAACACCATATATTTT.

This sequence joins TRBV7-9 and TRBJ1-1; no clear D gene. V was pared by 2 bases and J by 4 bases, with 5 bases between. This CDR3 is built from 12 residues. Germline values: CDR1 SEHNR, CDR2 FQNEAQ (reference sequence). CDR3 DNA sequence: TGTGCCAGCAGCTTAAAGAGCACTGAAGCTTTCTTT. This gives the protein CASSLKSTEAFF.

The chain is built from TRBV24-1 and TRBJ2-5, with D perhaps TRBD1 (6 bases). This CDR3 has 15 residues. CDR1 and CDR2 from the germline V gene are KGHDR and SFDVKD. V gave up 5 bases and J gave up 1 base, with 13 bases separating them. The CDR3 sequence is CATSASGAAQETQYF. CDR3 in DNA: TGTGCCACCAGTGCTTCAGGGGCGGCCCAAGAGACCCAGTACTTC.

The rearrangement links TRBV7-2 to TRBJ1-2, with 7 bases that match TRBD1. Losses at the gene ends were 2 bases for V and 7 bases for J; bases not matched to a gene: 7. Looked up from germline, CDR1 is SGHTA and CDR2 is FQGNSA. The CDR3 consists of 14 residues. Written as DNA, the CDR3 is TGTGCCAGCAGCTTAAGCCAGGGGGTGTCTGGCTACACCTTC. It yields the protein CASSLSQGVSGYTF. Full variable domain (rest looked up from reference TRBV7-2 and TRBJ1-2): GAGVSQSPSNKVTEKGKDVELRCDPISGHTALYWYRQSLGQGLEFLIYFQGNSAPDKSGLPSDRFSAERTGGSVSTLTIQRTQQEDSAVYLCASSLSQGVSGYTFGSGTRLTVV.

This chain connects TRBV29-1 to TRBJ2-7; TRBD1 matches 7 bases. Per the germline V gene, CDR1 is SQVTM and CDR2 is ANQGSEA. The CDR3 covers 12 residues. V shed 8 bases, J shed 3 bases, and the junction held 7 bases outside the gene matches. The CDR3 DNA follows: TGCAGCATCGCGGACAGGTTCTACGAGCAGTACTTC. It is translated as CSIADRFYEQYF.

The chain uses TRBV4-2 and TRBJ2-1; 9 positions match TRBD2. Unmatched junction bases numbered 10, after V lost 4 bases and J lost 6 bases. The CDR3 spans 16 residues. CDR1 and CDR2 from the germline V gene are LGHNA and YNFKEQ. CDR3 DNA: TGTGCCAGCAGCCGAGATCGTAGCGGGGGTCCCAATGAGCAGTTCTTC. It specifies CASSRDRSGGPNEQFF.

With respect to this clone: The conserved closing phenylalanine or tryptophan is absent in this CDR3, likely reflecting a read error. The DNA is omitted, as the CDR3 cannot be located on it reliably, and the CDR3 follows TCRdb's listing. The genes are TRBV5-6 and TRBJ2-7; whether TRBD1, the table's D call, matches the DNA was not checked. The V gene's germline CDR1 is SGHDT and CDR2 YYEEEE. Inclusive of both ends, the CDR3 amounts to 11 amino acids. The CDR3 reads CASSSRQGAAL.

V usage is TRBV12-2 and J usage is TRBJ2-2; the listed D gene, TRBD1, was not tested against the DNA. TRBV12-2 is a pseudogene segment. CDR3 size: 19 residues. CDR3 sequence reads: CASRSHLSHRGPDHGELFF. CDR3 nucleotide sequence: TGTGCAAGTCGCTCCCATTTATCCCACAGGGGGCCGGATCACGGGGAGCTGTTTTTT.

The sample holds a few counts of this clone. The rearrangement links TRBV19 to TRBJ1-2, with TRBD1 matching over 8 bases. V trimming: 4 bases; J trimming: 3 bases; junction bases outside the gene matches: 4. Germline-derived CDR1 and CDR2 are LNHDA and SQIVND (reference sequence). The CDR3 has 14 amino acids. The CDR3 region has the DNA TGTGCCAGTAGTACTGGACAGGGAGACTATGGCTACACCTTC. This gives the protein CASSTGQGDYGYTF.

The count of this clone is one. The identical CDR3 is also encoded by other nucleotide sequences in the sample. The rearrangement links TRBV20-1 to TRBJ1-2; TRBD1 agrees at 8 bases. Trimming cost V 6 bases and J 8 bases; bases outside gene matches: 5. The CDR3 is 11 amino acids. CDR1 DFQATT and CDR2 SNEGSKA come from the germline V gene (reference sequence). As DNA, the CDR3 is TGCAGTGCCCGAAGACAGGGGGGCTACACCTTC. Residues: CSARRQGGYTF.

The chain combines TRBV28 with TRBJ1-1, with TRBD1 as a possible D gene (5 bases). The CDR3 contains 15 residues. Trimming removed 1 base at V and 10 bases at J, with 19 bases between. Germline CDR1 MDHEN, CDR2 SYDVKM. The CDR3 is CASSLSTRQSWGAFF. The CDR3 bases are TGTGCCAGCAGTTTATCTACGAGACAGTCCTGGGGAGCTTTCTTT.

The V gene is TRBV10-3, the J gene TRBJ1-3; no reliable D call. Trimming left V 3 bases short and J 1 base short, with 10 bases between. The germline CDR1 and CDR2 sequences are ENHRY and SYGVKD. CDR3 length: 15 amino acids. The CDR3 loop reads CAISDTGKSGNTIYF. CDR3 in DNA: TGTGCCATCAGTGACACGGGGAAATCTGGAAACACCATATATTTT.

The rearrangement links TRBV27 to TRBJ2-3; D is possibly TRBD2 (7 bases). Germline-derived CDR1 and CDR2 are MNHEY and SMNVEV (reference sequence). The CDR3 consists of 16 residues. The germline V and J ends were trimmed by 3 bases and 3 bases, with 16 bases remaining between them. The CDR3 coding sequence is TGTGCCAGCAGTTTTACACCCGGGGGGCTGACAGATACGCAGTATTTT. Amino acids: CASSFTPGGLTDTQYF.

This clone was observed a single time. The V and J genes are TRBV6-5 and TRBJ2-6; 7 positions match TRBD2. Germline-derived CDR1 and CDR2 are MNHEY and SVGAGI. The length of the CDR3 is 15 residues. V was pared by 6 bases and J by 2 bases, with 4 bases of the junction left unmatched. CDR3 in DNA: TGTGCCAGCAGGTCTGGGGGGGCTGGGGCCAACGTCCTGACTTTC. It yields the protein CASRSGGAGANVLTF.

The chain joins TRBV12-5 to TRBJ2-7; D may be TRBD1 (6 bases). Trimming took 6 bases from V and 6 from J, leaving 12 bases between them. The CDR3 consists of 12 residues. Germline CDR1 reads LGHNT; CDR2 reads FRNRAP. This CDR3 is CASGPGQGEQYF. The CDR3 nucleotides are TGTGCTAGTGGCCCGGGACAAGGCGAGCAGTACTTC.

The V call is TRBV6-1, the J call TRBJ1-3; no clear D. Looked up from germline, CDR1 is MNHNS and CDR2 is SASEGT. Trimming stripped 1 base from V and 0 bases from J, with 7 bases between. CDR3 length: 15 residues. CDR3 DNA sequence: TGTGCCAGCAGTGAAGGGCTTAACTCTGGAAACACCATATATTTT. It encodes CASSEGLNSGNTIYF.